This TCR beta chain comes out of a study of blood T cell repertoires in COVID-19. Study-level information: Italy, Spain and the United States were the sources of the convalescent and acute COVID-19 samples.

There are a few counts of this clone. Assignments of participants to cohorts depended upon their own reported clinical history. The data were produced by immunoSEQ multiplex PCR, yet TCRdb's version contains in-frame clones alone and is incomplete. The table has hundreds of thousands of clones, 80% to 90% seen once. Trimming left V 3 bases short and J 1 base short, with 12 bases between. Germline V lookup: CDR1 MNHEY, CDR2 SMNVEV (reference sequence). The CDR3 has 15 residues. This sequence joins TRBV27 and TRBJ1-1, with a tentative D call TRBD1 (6 bases). The sample taken for sequencing was PBMCs or T cells enriched from blood (not recorded which). This TCR was recovered from a man in his forties or fifties who had recovered from COVID-19. CDR3: CASSFSARGNTEAFF. The CDR3 nucleotides read TGTGCCAGCAGTTTTTCCGCCAGGGGGAACACTGAAGCTTTCTTT.